A single sample gave rise to the 18 T cell receptor beta chains below, sequenced in a study of blood T cell repertoires in COVID-19. The table came from immunoSEQ multiplex PCR; TCRdb's copy has only in-frame clones and leaves some out. The sample gives a few hundred thousand clones, around 90% of which show up once; over 4% is in the top ten. The sample taken for sequencing was peripheral blood. The receptors stem from a man in his 60s who had recovered from COVID-19.

The genes are TRBV10-1 and TRBJ2-7; D not resolved. CDR3 length: 13 residues. The ends were cut back, 6 bases at V and 2 bases at J, with 11 bases in the middle. Germline lookup yields CDR1 WNHNN and CDR2 SYGVQD (reference sequence). The CDR3 here is CASRSQATYEQYF. The CDR3 DNA reads TGCGCCAGCAGGTCCCAGGCTACCTACGAGCAGTACTTC.

The chain couples TRBV19 to TRBJ1-5, with 7 positions matching TRBD1. In germline, CDR1 is LNHDA, CDR2 SQIVND (reference sequence). This CDR3 has 16 residues. Germline trimming cut 5 bases from V and 4 bases from J; bases unmatched to any gene: 11. CDR3 protein: CASSLVPGTANQPQHF. In nucleotides, the CDR3 is TGTGCCAGTAGTCTTGTACCCGGGACAGCGAATCAGCCCCAGCATTTT.

The V gene is TRBV7-3, the J gene TRBJ2-1; no firm D call. Germline V CDR1 and CDR2: SGHTA, FQGTGA. V lost 4 bases and J lost 8, with 9 bases in between. This CDR3 comprises 12 residues. The CDR3: CASSSTAYEQFF. The CDR3 coding sequence is TGTGCCAGCAGCTCAACAGCGTATGAGCAGTTCTTC. Supplemented by reference TRBV7-3 and TRBJ2-1, the full variable domain reads GAGVSQTPSNKVTEKGKYVELRCDPISGHTALYWYRQSLGQGPEFLIYFQGTGAADDSGLPNDRFFAVRPEGSVSTLKIQRTERGDSAVYLCASSSTAYEQFFGPGTRLTVL.

V is TRBV11-1 and J is TRBJ2-2; 8 bases are shared with TRBD1. After removal of 5 bases from V and 3 bases from J, the junction contained 8 bases not matched to a gene. The CDR3 sequence is 16 residues long. From germline, CDR1 is SGHAT and CDR2 FQDESV (reference sequence). CDR3 region: CASSAGQGFYTGELFF. The CDR3 coding sequence is TGTGCCAGCAGCGCTGGACAGGGATTCTACACCGGGGAGCTGTTTTTT.

The chain has TRBV13 and TRBJ2-1; 8 positions match TRBD2. CDR1 and CDR2 from the germline V gene are PRHDT and FYEKMQ (reference sequence). The V and J ends lost 5 bases and 6 bases, in that order; junction bases with no gene match: 12. CDR3 size: 16 residues. The CDR3 nucleotides read TGTGCCAGCAGCCCATCCGGGGGGGGCCCCCCCAATGAGCAGTTCTTC. It translates to CASSPSGGGPPNEQFF.

This sequence joins TRBV6-2 or TRBV6-3 and TRBJ1-4; 7 bases align to TRBD1. Germline V gene data show CDR1 as MNHEY and CDR2 as SVGEGT. CDR3 size: 15 residues. Trimming removed 6 bases from V and 4 bases from J; junction bases left unmatched: 8. CDR3 nucleotides: TGTGCCAGCAGCCGACGGGACAGATTTAATGAAAAACTGTTTTTT. Its protein product is CASSRRDRFNEKLFF.

The CDR3 loop reads CASSQIGGNKNTEAFF. Here the CDR3 DNA reads TGTGCCAGCAGCCAGATCGGGGGGAACAAGAACACTGAAGCTTTCTTT. The chain carries TRBV11-2 and TRBJ1-1; maybe TRBD1 (5 bases). The germline V and J ends were trimmed by 5 bases and 1 base, with 17 bases remaining between them. This CDR3 is built from 16 residues. CDR1 and CDR2 from the germline V gene are SGHAT and FQNNGV.

The V and J genes are TRBV2 and TRBJ1-4, with TRBD1 identical over 9 bases. The CDR3 sequence is 13 residues long. The J segment lost 8 bases and the V segment lost 6 bases, leaving 4 bases of the junction unmatched. The germline V gene has CDR1 SNHLY and CDR2 FYNNEI. CDR3 DNA sequence: TGTGCCAGCAGACAGGGGGCAGAGGAAAAACTGTTTTTT. Translated: CASRQGAEEKLFF.

This clone was observed once. The V call is TRBV6-4, the J call TRBJ2-3, with 7 bases lining up with TRBD2. Germline values: CDR1 MRHNA, CDR2 SNTAGT. This CDR3 region has 14 residues. J gave up 4 bases and V 4 bases, and 5 bases lay outside the gene matches. CDR3 sequence (DNA): TGTGCCAGCAGTGCCACTAGCGAGCCAGATACGCAGTATTTT. Residues: CASSATSEPDTQYF.

A single count supports this clone. The chain combines TRBV6-2 or TRBV6-3 with TRBJ1-1; TRBD1 matches at 8 bases. Trimming at V came to 5 bases and at J to 1 base, leaving 6 bases not matched to a gene. This CDR3 region has 15 residues. Germline V CDR1 and CDR2: MNHEY, SVGEGT. The CDR3 DNA is TGTGCCAGCAGTCACAGGGGGTCTGGGAACACTGAAGCTTTCTTT. It codes for CASSHRGSGNTEAFF.

The chain employs TRBV27 and TRBJ1-2; 10 bases are a match to TRBD1. Germline V gives CDR1 MNHEY, CDR2 SMNVEV (reference sequence). The CDR3 is 17 residues long. V lost 3 bases and J lost 0; bases outside the gene matches: 7. CDR3 bases: TGTGCCAGCAGTTTGGTTGGGACAGGGGCCGCTAACTATGGCTACACCTTC. Residues: CASSLVGTGAANYGYTF.

The chain is built from TRBV11-1 and TRBJ1-1; no definite D call. Germline lookup yields CDR1 SGHAT and CDR2 FQDESV (reference sequence). The CDR3 spans 15 residues. Trimming shortened V by 2 bases and J by 1 base, and 11 bases separated the two germline ends. The DNA of the CDR3 is TGTGCCAGCAGCTTAAGCCCAGGCAGGAACACTGAAGCTTTCTTT. This translates into CASSLSPGRNTEAFF.

The rearrangement joins TRBV10-1 to TRBJ1-1, with TRBD1 matching 9 bases. With V trimmed by 3 bases and J by 0 bases, 5 bases remained unmatched. Germline values: CDR1 WNHNN, CDR2 SYGVQD (reference sequence). CDR3 length equals 16 residues. In DNA form, the CDR3 reads TGCGCCAGCAGTGAATGGGGGACAGGGATGAACACTGAAGCTTTCTTT. This gives the protein CASSEWGTGMNTEAFF.

The chain combines TRBV3-1 (or the pseudogene TRBV3-2) with TRBJ1-2; D is possibly TRBD1 (5 bases). Germline CDR1 reads LGHDT; CDR2 reads YNNKEL (reference sequence). The length of the CDR3 is 16 residues. The V end was cut by 4 bases, the J end by 2 bases, with 17 bases between. The CDR3 protein is CASSRPEGTGNYGYTF. The CDR3 DNA sequence: TGTGCCAGCAGCCGTCCGGAGGGGACTGGAAACTATGGCTACACCTTC.

The genes are TRBV18 and TRBJ1-1; no clear D gene. V was shortened by 1 base and J by 5 bases, with 8 bases between the two germline ends. This CDR3 is 13 amino acids long. Germline CDR1 and CDR2: KGHSH and LQKENI. In nucleotides, the CDR3 is TGTGCCAGCTCACCACTTGGGAGGACTGAAGCTTTCTTT. It yields the protein CASSPLGRTEAFF.

The chain is built from TRBV7-8 and TRBJ2-2; TRBD1 might be the D (5 bases). The germline V gene has CDR1 SGHVS and CDR2 FQNEAQ. V was pared by 4 bases and J by 5 bases, with 17 bases between. The CDR3 is 16 residues long. The CDR3 DNA reads TGTGCCAGCAGCTCCTCAGCTACAGGCTTAACCGGGGAGCTGTTTTTT. It translates to CASSSSATGLTGELFF.

This clone is a singleton in its sample. The V gene is TRBV15, the J gene TRBJ2-7; no firm D call. The CDR3 extends over 13 amino acids. Germline V lookup: CDR1 LNHNV, CDR2 YYDKDF (reference sequence). Trimming stripped 4 bases from V and 4 bases from J, with 11 bases between. The DNA of the CDR3 is TGTGCCACCAGCAAAGACAAACAATACGAGCAGTACTTC. Protein: CATSKDKQYEQYF. The entire variable domain, with the rest obtained from reference TRBV15 and TRBJ2-7, is as follows: DAMVIQNPRYQVTQFGKPVTLSCSQTLNHNVMYWYQQKSSQAPKLLFHYYDKDFNNEADTPDNFQSRRPNTSFCFLDIRSPGLGDTAMYLCATSKDKQYEQYFGPGTRLTVT.

The chain employs TRBV9 and TRBJ2-2; 12 positions agree with TRBD1. The V segment lost 2 bases and the J segment 7 bases; nucleotides outside the gene matches: 3. This CDR3 is 15 amino acids long. Germline lookup yields CDR1 SGDLS and CDR2 YYNGEE. Here the CDR3 reads CASSVRDRGHGELFF. The CDR3 region has the DNA TGTGCCAGCAGCGTGAGGGACAGGGGGCACGGGGAGCTGTTTTTT.